The 15 T cell receptor beta chains below come from one sample, sequenced in a study of cytomegalovirus exposure and HLA in healthy donors. Sequencing used immunoSEQ multiplex PCR; TCRdb keeps in-frame clones, though not all of them. Found here are more than 65,000 clones, approximately 96% of them singletons; the top ten hold about 1.3%. The sample comprised PBMCs. The receptors originated from a woman between 18 and 29 years old in good health and CMV-seronegative.

This rearrangement joins TRBV28 to TRBJ2-4; TRBD1 matches at 8 bases. CDR3 length: 16 amino acids. Germline V gene sequence: CDR1 MDHEN, CDR2 SYDVKM. V shed 6 bases, J shed 0 bases, and the junction held 7 bases outside the gene matches. This CDR3 reads CASRPTGELAKNIQYF. The DNA for the CDR3 is TGTGCCAGCAGACCGACAGGGGAGCTAGCCAAAAACATTCAGTACTTC.

The rearrangement links TRBV4-1 to TRBJ1-2; D may be TRBD1 (6 bases). V was shortened by 3 bases and J by 3 bases, with 11 bases between the two germline ends. The CDR3 is 14 residues long. Germline CDR1 is MGHRA and CDR2 is YSYEKL. CDR3 bases: TGCGCCAGCAGCCATCCTACAGGGTACTATGGCTACACCTTC. It specifies CASSHPTGYYGYTF.

The chain has TRBV5-1 and TRBJ2-5, with D possibly TRBD2 on 6 matching bases. Trimming left V 2 bases short and J 2 bases short, with 16 bases between. The CDR3 is 16 residues long. Per germline, CDR1 SGHRS and CDR2 YFSETQ. The chain's CDR3 is CASSLGLKGEQETQYF. CDR3 DNA sequence: TGCGCCAGCAGCTTAGGACTAAAAGGGGAACAAGAGACCCAGTACTTC.

The chain has TRBV18 and TRBJ2-3, with a weak D call TRBD2 (6 bases). The CDR3 loop spans 16 amino acids. Trimming took off 3 bases at V and 2 bases at J, with 15 bases between the two ends. CDR1 and CDR2 (germline): KGHSH, LQKENI. In DNA form, the CDR3 reads TGTGCCAGCTCACCGACACATAGCGGAACCACAGATACGCAGTATTTT. Protein: CASSPTHSGTTDTQYF. The full variable domain, in which reference TRBV18 and TRBJ2-3 provide the parts outside the CDR3, is NAGVMQNPRHLVRRRGQEARLRCSPMKGHSHVYWYRQLPEEGLKFMVYLQKENIIDESGMPKERFSAEFPKEGPSILRIQQVVRGDSAAYFCASSPTHSGTTDTQYFGPGTRLTVL.

The V gene is TRBV5-1, the J gene TRBJ2-2; 10 nucleotides match TRBD2. Unmatched junction bases numbered 3, after V lost 5 bases and J lost 5 bases. Germline-derived CDR1 and CDR2 are SGHRS and YFSETQ. The CDR3 is 14 amino acids. CDR3 nucleotide sequence: TGCGCCAGCAGTTGGACTAGCGGAACCGGGGAGCTGTTTTTT. Residues: CASSWTSGTGELFF.

V and J are TRBV9 and TRBJ2-1; 11 bases agree with TRBD2. Germline CDR1 SGDLS, CDR2 YYNGEE. V shed 1 base, J shed 3 bases, and the junction held 12 bases outside the gene matches. The CDR3 sequence is 19 residues long. The CDR3 loop reads CASSVRAGGLAGHYNEQFF. The CDR3 DNA reads TGTGCCAGCAGCGTAAGGGCGGGCGGACTAGCGGGTCACTACAATGAGCAGTTCTTC.

The V gene is TRBV6-5, the J gene TRBJ2-5, with a tentative D call TRBD2 (7 bases). The CDR3 extends over 16 amino acids. With 2 bases removed from V and 0 bases from J, the gap between germline ends came to 13 bases. The germline gives CDR1 MNHEY, CDR2 SVGAGI. The CDR3 DNA sequence: TGTGCCAGCAGTTACACGGGGGGCAACGACCAAGAGACCCAGTACTTC. Translation gives CASSYTGGNDQETQYF.

This chain connects TRBV11-3 to TRBJ2-3; 10 positions agree with TRBD2. V lost 0 bases and J lost 6; bases outside the gene matches: 6. This CDR3 comprises 16 residues. Germline V gene sequence: CDR1 SGHNT, CDR2 YENEEA. CDR3 DNA sequence: TGTGCCAGCAGCTTAGATGCTAGCGGGAGTTATGATACGCAGTATTTT. Protein sequence: CASSLDASGSYDTQYF.

This chain links TRBV19 with TRBJ2-1, with 9 bases lining up with TRBD2. CDR1 LNHDA and CDR2 SQIVND come from the germline V gene (reference sequence). The CDR3 extends over 16 amino acids. V shed 4 bases, J shed 10 bases, and the junction held 14 bases outside the gene matches. The CDR3 loop reads CASSNGGRAYKREQFF. In nucleotides, the CDR3 is TGTGCCAGTAGTAACGGCGGGAGGGCCTATAAACGGGAGCAGTTCTTC.

V is TRBV19 and J is TRBJ2-7, with TRBD1 identical over 10 bases. Germline CDR1 is LNHDA and CDR2 is SQIVND (reference sequence). The CDR3 spans 18 residues. V shed 3 bases and J 2 bases; nucleotides not matched to a gene: 13. CDR3 residues: CASSIPLPLGQGTYEQYF. CDR3 nucleotides: TGTGCCAGTAGTATCCCATTGCCGTTGGGACAGGGGACCTACGAGCAGTACTTC.

V usage is TRBV4-1 and J usage is TRBJ1-1, with 7 bases lining up with TRBD1. There are 17 residues in the CDR3. CDR1 MGHRA and CDR2 YSYEKL come from the germline V gene. J lost 0 bases, V lost 1 base, and 8 bases had no gene match. The CDR3 is CASSQGAGQPMNTEAFF. The CDR3 DNA reads TGCGCCAGCAGCCAAGGGGCGGGACAGCCCATGAACACTGAAGCTTTCTTT.

The CDR3 DNA sequence: TGTGCCAGCAGCCTGAGAGGTGTAAGCGGGAGGGAGTCAGATACGCAGTATTTT. It is translated as CASSLRGVSGRESDTQYF. The chain joins TRBV11-2 to TRBJ2-3, with 10 bases that match TRBD2. V was pared by 5 bases and J by 4 bases, with 15 bases of the junction left unmatched. This CDR3 region has 18 residues. CDR1 and CDR2 (germline): SGHAT, FQNNGV.

The chain joins TRBV19 to TRBJ2-1; weak D call: TRBD1 (6 bases). V lost 3 bases and J 0 bases, leaving 15 bases between the germline ends. CDR3 size: 17 residues. Germline assignment: CDR1 LNHDA and CDR2 SQIVND (reference sequence). CDR3 loop: CASSIAPQGSSYNEQFF. The CDR3 bases are TGTGCCAGTAGTATTGCGCCACAGGGTAGCTCCTACAATGAGCAGTTCTTC.

CDR3 sequence: CASSIGAVNYEQYF. DNA of the CDR3: TGTGCCAGTAGTATTGGGGCAGTGAACTACGAGCAGTACTTC. This chain links TRBV19 with TRBJ2-7, with D perhaps matching TRBD1 (5 bases). The V end was cut by 3 bases, the J end by 3 bases, with 12 bases between. Germline V gene data show CDR1 as LNHDA and CDR2 as SQIVND (reference sequence). The CDR3 contains 14 residues.

The chain links TRBV14 to TRBJ2-3, with D possibly being TRBD1 (6 bases). Trimming removed 4 bases at V and 2 bases at J, with 10 bases between. Germline V gene sequence: CDR1 SGHDN, CDR2 FVKESK. The CDR3 sequence is 14 residues long. For the CDR3, the DNA is TGTGCCAGCAGCCCAGGGGTACTCACAGATACGCAGTATTTT. It yields the protein CASSPGVLTDTQYF.